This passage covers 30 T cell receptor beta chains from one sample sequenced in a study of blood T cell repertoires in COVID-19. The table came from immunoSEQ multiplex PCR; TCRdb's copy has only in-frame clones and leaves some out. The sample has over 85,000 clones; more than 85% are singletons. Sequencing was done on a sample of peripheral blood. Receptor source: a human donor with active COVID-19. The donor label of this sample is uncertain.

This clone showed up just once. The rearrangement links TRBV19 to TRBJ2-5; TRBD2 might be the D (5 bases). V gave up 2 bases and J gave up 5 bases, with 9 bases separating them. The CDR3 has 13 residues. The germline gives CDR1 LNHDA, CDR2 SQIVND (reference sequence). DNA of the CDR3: TGTGCCAGTAGTATACGCGGGTGGGAGACCCAGTACTTC. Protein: CASSIRGWETQYF.

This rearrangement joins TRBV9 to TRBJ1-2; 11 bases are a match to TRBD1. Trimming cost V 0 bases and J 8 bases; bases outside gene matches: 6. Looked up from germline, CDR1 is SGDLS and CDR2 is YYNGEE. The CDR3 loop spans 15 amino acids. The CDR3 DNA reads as TGTGCCAGCAGCGTAGGGACAGGGGGCATAGGGGGCTACACCTTC. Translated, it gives CASSVGTGGIGGYTF.

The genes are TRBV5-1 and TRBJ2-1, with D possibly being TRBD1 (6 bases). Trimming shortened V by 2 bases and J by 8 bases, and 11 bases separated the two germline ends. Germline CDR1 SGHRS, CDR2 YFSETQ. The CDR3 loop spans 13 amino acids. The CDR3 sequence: CASSLPQGYEQFF. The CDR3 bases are TGCGCCAGCAGCTTACCACAGGGTTATGAGCAGTTCTTC.

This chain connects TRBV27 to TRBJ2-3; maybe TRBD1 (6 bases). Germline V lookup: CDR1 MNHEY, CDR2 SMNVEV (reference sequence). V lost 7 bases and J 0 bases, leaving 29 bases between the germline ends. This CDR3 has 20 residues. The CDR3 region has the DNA TGTGCCAGCACCCTTATCACGCCGAGAGGGGGACAACTAAGCACAGATACGCAGTATTTT. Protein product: CASTLITPRGGQLSTDTQYF.

The CDR3 bases are TGCGCCAGCACCGGCGGGCCTGCGAACACTGAAGCTTTCTTT. As protein: CASTGGPANTEAFF. The rearrangement uses TRBV5-1 and TRBJ1-1, with D unresolved. Between the trimmed V and J ends, which lost 6 bases and 1 base, there was a span of 13 bases. The CDR3 has 14 residues. Germline CDR1 SGHRS, CDR2 YFSETQ.

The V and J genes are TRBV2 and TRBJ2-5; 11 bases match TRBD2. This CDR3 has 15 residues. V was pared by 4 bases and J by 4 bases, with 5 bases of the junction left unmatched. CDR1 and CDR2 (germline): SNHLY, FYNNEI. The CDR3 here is CASSATSGARETQYF. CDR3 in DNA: TGTGCCAGCAGTGCGACTAGCGGGGCAAGAGAGACCCAGTACTTC. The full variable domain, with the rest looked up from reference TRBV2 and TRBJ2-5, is EPEVTQTPSHQVTQMGQEVILRCVPISNHLYFYWYRQILGQKVEFLVSFYNNEISEKSEIFDDQFSVERPDGSNFTLKIRSTKLEDSAMYFCASSATSGARETQYFGPGTRLLVL.

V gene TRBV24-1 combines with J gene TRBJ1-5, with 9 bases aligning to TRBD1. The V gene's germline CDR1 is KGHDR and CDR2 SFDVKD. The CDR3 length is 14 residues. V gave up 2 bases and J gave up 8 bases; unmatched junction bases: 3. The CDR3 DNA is TGTGCCACCAGTGATTACAGGGGGCGGGAGCCCCAGCATTTT. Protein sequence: CATSDYRGREPQHF.

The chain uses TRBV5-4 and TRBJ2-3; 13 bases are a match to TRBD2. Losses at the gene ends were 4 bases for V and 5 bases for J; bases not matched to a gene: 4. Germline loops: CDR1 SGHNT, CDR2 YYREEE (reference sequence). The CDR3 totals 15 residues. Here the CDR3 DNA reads TGTGCCAGCAGCGGTGGGACTAGCGGGGAAGATACGCAGTATTTT. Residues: CASSGGTSGEDTQYF. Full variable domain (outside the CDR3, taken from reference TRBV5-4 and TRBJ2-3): ETGVTQSPTHLIKTRGQQVTLRCSSQSGHNTVSWYQQALGQGPQFIFQYYREEENGRGNFPPRFSGLQFPNYSSELNVNALELDDSALYLCASSGGTSGEDTQYFGPGTRLTVL.

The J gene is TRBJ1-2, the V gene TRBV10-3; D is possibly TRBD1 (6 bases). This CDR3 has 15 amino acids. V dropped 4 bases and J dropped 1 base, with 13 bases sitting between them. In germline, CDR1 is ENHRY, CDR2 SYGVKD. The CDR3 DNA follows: TGTGCCATCAGTGTCAACAGGGTCCTTAACTATGGCTACACCTTC. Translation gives CAISVNRVLNYGYTF.

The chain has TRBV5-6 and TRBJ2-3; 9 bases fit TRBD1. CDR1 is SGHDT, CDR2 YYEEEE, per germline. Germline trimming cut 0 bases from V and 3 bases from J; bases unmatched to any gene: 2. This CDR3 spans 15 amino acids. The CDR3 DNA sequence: TGTGCCAGCAGCTTGGACGACAGGGGGACAGATACGCAGTATTTT. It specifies CASSLDDRGTDTQYF.

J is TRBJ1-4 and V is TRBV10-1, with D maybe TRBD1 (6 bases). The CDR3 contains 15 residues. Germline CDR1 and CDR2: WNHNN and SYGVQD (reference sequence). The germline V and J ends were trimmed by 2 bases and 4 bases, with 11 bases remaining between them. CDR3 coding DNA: TGCGCCAGCAGTGAGGGAAGGGGGAATAATGAAAAACTGTTTTTT. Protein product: CASSEGRGNNEKLFF.

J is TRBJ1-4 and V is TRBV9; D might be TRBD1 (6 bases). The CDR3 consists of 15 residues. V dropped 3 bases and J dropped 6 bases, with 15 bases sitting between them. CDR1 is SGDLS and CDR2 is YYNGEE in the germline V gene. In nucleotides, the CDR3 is TGTGCCAGCAGCGGAGCCGGGACATCCTATGAAAAACTGTTTTTT. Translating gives CASSGAGTSYEKLFF.

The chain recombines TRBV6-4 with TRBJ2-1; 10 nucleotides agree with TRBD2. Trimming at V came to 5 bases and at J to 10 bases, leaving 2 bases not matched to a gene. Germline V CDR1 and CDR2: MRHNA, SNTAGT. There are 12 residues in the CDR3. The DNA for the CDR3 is TGTGCCAGCAGTTATAGCGGGGGGGAGCAGTTCTTC. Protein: CASSYSGGEQFF.

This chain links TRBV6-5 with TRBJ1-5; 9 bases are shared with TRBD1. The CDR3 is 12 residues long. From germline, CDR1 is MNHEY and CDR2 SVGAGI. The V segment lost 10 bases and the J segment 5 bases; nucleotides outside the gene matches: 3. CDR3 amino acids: CAIRQGDQPQHF. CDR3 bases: TGTGCCATCCGACAGGGGGATCAGCCCCAGCATTTT.

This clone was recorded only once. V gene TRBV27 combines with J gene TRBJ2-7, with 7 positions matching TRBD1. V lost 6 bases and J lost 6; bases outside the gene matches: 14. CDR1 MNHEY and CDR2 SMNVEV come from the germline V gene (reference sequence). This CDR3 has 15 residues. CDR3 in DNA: TGTGCCAGCAGCCAAATAAGACAGGGCAGAAGCGAGCAGTACTTC. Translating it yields CASSQIRQGRSEQYF.

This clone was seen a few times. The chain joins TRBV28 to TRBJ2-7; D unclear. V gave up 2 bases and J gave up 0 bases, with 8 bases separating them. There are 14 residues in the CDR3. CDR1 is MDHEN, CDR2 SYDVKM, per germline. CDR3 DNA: TGTGCCAGCAGTTTAACCGAGAGCTCCTACGAGCAGTACTTC. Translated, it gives CASSLTESSYEQYF.

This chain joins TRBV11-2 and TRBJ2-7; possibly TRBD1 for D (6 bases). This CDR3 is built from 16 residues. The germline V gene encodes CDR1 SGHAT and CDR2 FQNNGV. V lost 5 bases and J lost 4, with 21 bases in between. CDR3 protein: CASSARDRTRPYEQYF. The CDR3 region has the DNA TGTGCCAGCAGCGCGCGCGACAGGACTCGGCCTTACGAGCAGTACTTC.

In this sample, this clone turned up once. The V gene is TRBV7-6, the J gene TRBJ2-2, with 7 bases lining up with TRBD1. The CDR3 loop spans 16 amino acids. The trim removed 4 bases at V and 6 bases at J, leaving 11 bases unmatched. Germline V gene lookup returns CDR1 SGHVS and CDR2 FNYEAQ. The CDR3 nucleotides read TGTGCCAGCAGCTCATTCGACAGGGCGGTCGCCGGGGAGCTGTTTTTT. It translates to CASSSFDRAVAGELFF.

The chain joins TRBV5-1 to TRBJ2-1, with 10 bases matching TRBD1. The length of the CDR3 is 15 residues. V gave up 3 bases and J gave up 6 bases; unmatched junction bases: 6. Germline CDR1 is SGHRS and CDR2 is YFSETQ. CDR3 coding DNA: TGCGCCAGCAGCTCCGGGACAGGGGCTCGCAATGAGCAGTTCTTC. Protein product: CASSSGTGARNEQFF.

CDR3 sequence reads: CASSFGSSYEQYF. Here the CDR3 DNA reads TGTGCCAGCAGCTTTGGGAGCTCCTACGAGCAGTACTTC. The genes are TRBV11-1 and TRBJ2-7; maybe TRBD2 (5 bases). Looked up from germline, CDR1 is SGHAT and CDR2 is FQDESV (reference sequence). Trimming removed 3 bases from V and 0 bases from J, with 6 bases in between. The CDR3 extends over 13 amino acids.

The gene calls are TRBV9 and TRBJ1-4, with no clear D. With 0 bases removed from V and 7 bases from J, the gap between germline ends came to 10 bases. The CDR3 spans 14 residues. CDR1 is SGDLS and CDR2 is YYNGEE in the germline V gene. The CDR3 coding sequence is TGTGCCAGCAGCGTAGACCCCCGGGGTGAAAAACTGTTTTTT. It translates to CASSVDPRGEKLFF.

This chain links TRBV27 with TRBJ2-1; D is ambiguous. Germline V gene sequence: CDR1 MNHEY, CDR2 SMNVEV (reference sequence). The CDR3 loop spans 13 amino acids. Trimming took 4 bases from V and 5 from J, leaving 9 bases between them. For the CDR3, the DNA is TGTGCCAGCAGTTCCTACTTGAACAATGAGCAGTTCTTC. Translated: CASSSYLNNEQFF.

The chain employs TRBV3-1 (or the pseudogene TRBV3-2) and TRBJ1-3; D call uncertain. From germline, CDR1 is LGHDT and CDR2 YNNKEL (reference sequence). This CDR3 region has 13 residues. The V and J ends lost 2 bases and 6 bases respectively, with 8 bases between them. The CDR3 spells CASSQSSLNTIYF. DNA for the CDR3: TGTGCCAGCAGCCAAAGCTCCTTAAACACCATATATTTT.

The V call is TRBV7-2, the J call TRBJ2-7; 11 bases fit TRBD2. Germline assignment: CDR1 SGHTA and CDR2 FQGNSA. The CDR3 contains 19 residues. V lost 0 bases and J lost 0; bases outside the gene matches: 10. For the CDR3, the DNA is TGTGCCAGCAGCTTAGCCCCGGCTAGCGGGGGGTATAGCTCCTACGAGCAGTACTTC. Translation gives CASSLAPASGGYSSYEQYF.

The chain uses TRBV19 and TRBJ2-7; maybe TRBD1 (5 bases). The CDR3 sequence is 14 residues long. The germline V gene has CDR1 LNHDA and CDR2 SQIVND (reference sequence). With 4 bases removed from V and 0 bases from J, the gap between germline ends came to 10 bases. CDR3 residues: CASSKIDSSYEQYF. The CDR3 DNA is TGTGCCAGTAGTAAGATAGACAGCTCCTACGAGCAGTACTTC.

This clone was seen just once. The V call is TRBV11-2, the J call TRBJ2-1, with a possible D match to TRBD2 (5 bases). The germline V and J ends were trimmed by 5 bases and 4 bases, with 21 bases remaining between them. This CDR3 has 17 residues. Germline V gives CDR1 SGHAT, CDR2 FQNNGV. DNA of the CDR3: TGTGCCAGCAGCACCAGCCCCCGGGGTCGGCTTTACAATGAGCAGTTCTTC. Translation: CASSTSPRGRLYNEQFF.

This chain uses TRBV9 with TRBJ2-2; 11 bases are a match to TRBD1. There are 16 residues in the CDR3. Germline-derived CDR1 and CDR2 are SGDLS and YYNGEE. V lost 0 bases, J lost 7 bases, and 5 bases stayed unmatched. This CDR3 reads CASSVGTGGVGGELFF. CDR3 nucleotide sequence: TGTGCCAGCAGCGTAGGGACAGGGGGCGTCGGCGGGGAGCTGTTTTTT.

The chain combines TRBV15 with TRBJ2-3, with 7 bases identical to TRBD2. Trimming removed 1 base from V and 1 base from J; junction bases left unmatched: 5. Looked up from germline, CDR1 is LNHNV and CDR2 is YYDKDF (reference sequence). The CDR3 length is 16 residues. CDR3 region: CATSRGEGSRTDTQYF. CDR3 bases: TGTGCCACCAGCAGAGGGGAGGGGTCCCGCACAGATACGCAGTATTTT.

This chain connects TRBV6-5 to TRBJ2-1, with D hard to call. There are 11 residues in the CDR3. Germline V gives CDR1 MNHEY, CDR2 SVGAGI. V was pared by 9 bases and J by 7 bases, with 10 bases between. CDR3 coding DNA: TGTGCCAGTTTCAACCTAAATGAGCAGTTCTTC. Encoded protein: CASFNLNEQFF.

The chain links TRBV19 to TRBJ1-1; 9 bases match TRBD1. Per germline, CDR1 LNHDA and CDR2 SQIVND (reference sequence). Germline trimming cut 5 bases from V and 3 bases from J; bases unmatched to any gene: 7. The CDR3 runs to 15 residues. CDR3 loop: CASSGGTGFYTEAFF. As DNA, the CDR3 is TGTGCCAGTAGTGGGGGGACAGGGTTCTACACTGAAGCTTTCTTT.